These 11 T cell receptor beta chains originate from one sample sequenced in a study of molecular identifiers for immune sequencing clone quantification. TCRdb reprocessed the PCR reads with MiXCR, giving one entry per CDR3 protein. The table includes some 580,000 distinct CDR3 sequences, 25% detected once. Sequencing was carried out using naive CD8+ T cells from blood, with Jurkat cell RNA spiked in. Subset: FACS-sorted CD8+CD4-CCR7+CD45RA+ naive T cells. The source of these receptors is a human donor in good health. Some libraries in this study had Jurkat cell RNA spiked in.

This clonotype was seen at least ten times. This rearrangement joins TRBV12-3 or TRBV12-4 to TRBJ2-3; 8 positions agree with TRBD2. The CDR3 has 19 amino acids. J gave up 4 bases and V 6 bases, and 21 bases lay outside the gene matches. The CDR3 nucleotides are TGTGCCAGCAGAAAAGGAAGAGCGGGGGAGGGCGGAGTCCCAGATACGCAGTATTTT. It is translated as CASRKGRAGEGGVPDTQYF.

Only a few counts were recorded for this clonotype. The V gene is TRBV9, the J gene TRBJ2-5, with 8 nucleotides matching TRBD1. J was trimmed by 0 bases and V by 3 bases; bases with no gene match: 13. Germline V gene sequence: CDR1 SGDLS, CDR2 YYNGEE. The CDR3 has 18 amino acids. The DNA of the CDR3 is TGTGCCAGCAGCGGGGGAACCACGACAGGGGCGTACCAAGAGACCCAGTACTTC. Its protein product is CASSGGTTTGAYQETQYF.

This clonotype has just a few counts. The chain is built from TRBV10-3 and TRBJ2-5; TRBD2 matches at 8 bases. The J segment lost 0 bases and the V segment lost 1 base, leaving 10 bases of the junction unmatched. In germline, CDR1 is ENHRY, CDR2 SYGVKD. The length of the CDR3 is 18 residues. CDR3 nucleotide sequence: TGTGCCATCAGTGAGTGGGATAGCGGGGTAACTTACCAAGAGACCCAGTACTTC. Protein: CAISEWDSGVTYQETQYF.

At least ten counts were recorded for this clonotype. CDR3 coding DNA: TGTGCCAGCAGTTTTGGAGGGGTTAATGAAAAACTGTTTTTT. This sequence encodes CASSFGGVNEKLFF. V usage is TRBV12-3 or TRBV12-4 and J usage is TRBJ1-4; tentative D call: TRBD1 (5 bases). V was pared by 3 bases and J by 4 bases, with 9 bases between. CDR3 length: 14 amino acids.

With regard to this clonotype: A much larger clone lies a single base off, so this may be a read error. The chain is built from TRBV11-2 and TRBJ2-5, with 7 bases matching TRBD1. The V segment lost 5 bases and the J segment 1 base; nucleotides outside the gene matches: 10. The CDR3 is 16 residues long. Germline CDR1 is SGHAT and CDR2 is FQNNGV. The CDR3 here is CASSPRPRDSQETQYF. In DNA form, the CDR3 reads TGTGCCAGCAGCCCCAGACCCCGGGACAGCCAAGAGACCCAGTACTTC.

This clonotype was seen at least ten times. This chain joins TRBV5-1 and TRBJ2-3, with D unresolved. Germline V lookup: CDR1 SGHRS, CDR2 YFSETQ. Between the trimmed V and J ends, which lost 4 bases and 6 bases, there was a span of 6 bases. The CDR3 spans 11 residues. The CDR3 loop reads CASSERDTQYF. The CDR3 DNA reads as TGCGCCAGCAGCGAGAGGGATACGCAGTATTTT. The full variable domain, its missing parts supplied by reference TRBV5-1 and TRBJ2-3, is KAGVTQTPRYLIKTRGQQVTLSCSPISGHRSVSWYQQTPGQGLQFLFEYFSETQRNKGNFPGRFSGRQFSNSRSEMNVSTLELGDSALYLCASSERDTQYFGPGTRLTVL.

The J gene is TRBJ1-1, the V gene TRBV28, with D possibly being TRBD1 (6 bases). The CDR3 contains 15 residues. Trimming shortened V by 3 bases and J by 1 base, and 12 bases separated the two germline ends. Germline CDR1 and CDR2: MDHEN and SYDVKM. This chain's CDR3 is CASSFSPGANTEAFF. In DNA form, the CDR3 reads TGTGCCAGCAGTTTTAGCCCGGGGGCGAACACTGAAGCTTTCTTT.

Comment on this clonotype: One base away lies a much larger clone, so this may be a sequencing read error. The V and J genes are TRBV6-5 and TRBJ2-1, with D hard to call. This CDR3 contains 12 residues. Germline V gives CDR1 MNHEY, CDR2 SVGAGI. The CDR3 here is CASSMGFDEQIF. The CDR3 nucleotides read TGTGCCAGCAGTATGGGATTCGATGAGCAGATCTTC.

This clonotype occurred many times. This chain links TRBV12-3 or TRBV12-4 with TRBJ2-1; TRBD1 matches at 9 bases. CDR3 length equals 15 residues. V was clipped by 6 bases and J by 4 bases; unmatched bases: 7. CDR3 DNA sequence: TGTGCCAGCAGCCCCGGGACAGGGCTTTACAATGAGCAGTTCTTC. Translation: CASSPGTGLYNEQFF.

The V gene is TRBV27, the J gene TRBJ2-7; TRBD2 aligns across 9 bases. CDR3 length: 12 amino acids. Germline V CDR1 and CDR2: MNHEY, SMNVEV (reference sequence). V shed 6 bases, J shed 6 bases, and the junction held 3 bases outside the gene matches. DNA for the CDR3: TGTGCCAGCAGGGCGGGAGGGGTCGAGCAGTACTTC. This sequence encodes CASRAGGVEQYF.

The chain is built from TRBV20-1 and TRBJ1-1; D is possibly TRBD1 (6 bases). The germline CDR1 and CDR2 sequences are DFQATT and SNEGSKA (reference sequence). The CDR3 covers 17 residues. Trimming stripped 0 bases from V and 3 bases from J, with 20 bases between. The CDR3 spells CSARDKGEVRMYTEAFF. The DNA for the CDR3 is TGCAGTGCTAGAGATAAGGGGGAAGTGCGTATGTACACTGAAGCTTTCTTT.